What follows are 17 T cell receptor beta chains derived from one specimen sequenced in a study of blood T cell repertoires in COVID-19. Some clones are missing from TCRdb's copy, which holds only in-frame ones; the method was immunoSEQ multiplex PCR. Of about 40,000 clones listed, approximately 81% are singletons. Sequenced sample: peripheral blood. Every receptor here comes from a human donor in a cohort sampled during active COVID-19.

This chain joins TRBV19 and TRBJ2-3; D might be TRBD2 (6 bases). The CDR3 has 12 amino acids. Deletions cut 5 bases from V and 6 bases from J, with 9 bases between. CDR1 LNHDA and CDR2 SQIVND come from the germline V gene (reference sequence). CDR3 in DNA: TGTGCCAGTAGTCCCCGGGGGGATACGCAGTATTTT. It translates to CASSPRGDTQYF.

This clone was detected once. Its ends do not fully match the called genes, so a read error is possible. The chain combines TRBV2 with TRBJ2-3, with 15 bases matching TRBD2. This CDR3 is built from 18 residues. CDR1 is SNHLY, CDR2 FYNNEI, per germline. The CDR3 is CASSEGLAGGDSTDTQYF. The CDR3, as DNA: TGTGCCAGCAGCGAAGGACTAGCGGGGGGGGATAGCACAGATACGCAGTATTTT.

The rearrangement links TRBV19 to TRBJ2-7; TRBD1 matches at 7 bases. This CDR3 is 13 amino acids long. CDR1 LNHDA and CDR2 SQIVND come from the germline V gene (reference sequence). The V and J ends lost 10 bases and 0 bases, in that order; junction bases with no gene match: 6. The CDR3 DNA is TGTGCCACCAACAGGGGCCTCTCCTACGAGCAGTACTTC. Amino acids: CATNRGLSYEQYF.

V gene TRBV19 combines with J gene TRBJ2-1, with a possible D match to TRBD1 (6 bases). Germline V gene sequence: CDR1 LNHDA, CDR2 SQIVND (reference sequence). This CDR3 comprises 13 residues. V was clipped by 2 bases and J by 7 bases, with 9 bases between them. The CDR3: CASSITQGNEQFF. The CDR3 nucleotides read TGTGCCAGTAGTATAACTCAGGGGAATGAGCAGTTCTTC.

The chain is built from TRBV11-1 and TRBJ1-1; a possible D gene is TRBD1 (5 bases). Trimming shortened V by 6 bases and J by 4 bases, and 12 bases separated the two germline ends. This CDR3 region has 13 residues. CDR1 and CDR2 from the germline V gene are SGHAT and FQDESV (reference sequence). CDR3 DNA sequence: TGTGCCAGCAGTCTCGACAGCAGCACTGAAGCTTTCTTT. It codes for CASSLDSSTEAFF.

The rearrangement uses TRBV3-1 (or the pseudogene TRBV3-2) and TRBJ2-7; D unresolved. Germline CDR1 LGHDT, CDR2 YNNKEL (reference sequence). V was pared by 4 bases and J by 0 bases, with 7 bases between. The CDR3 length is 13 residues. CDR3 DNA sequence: TGTGCCAGCAGCCGTGACAACTCCTACGAGCAGTACTTC. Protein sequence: CASSRDNSYEQYF.

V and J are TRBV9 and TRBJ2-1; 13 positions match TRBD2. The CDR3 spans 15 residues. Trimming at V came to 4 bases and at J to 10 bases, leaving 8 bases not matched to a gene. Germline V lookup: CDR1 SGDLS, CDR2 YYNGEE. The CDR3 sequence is CASSFGTSGTWEQFF. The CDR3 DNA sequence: TGTGCCAGCAGCTTCGGGACTAGCGGGACGTGGGAGCAGTTCTTC.

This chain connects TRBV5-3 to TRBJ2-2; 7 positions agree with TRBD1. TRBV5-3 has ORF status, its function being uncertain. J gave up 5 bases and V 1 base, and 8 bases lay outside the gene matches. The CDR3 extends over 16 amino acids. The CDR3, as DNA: TGTGCCAGAAGCTTGAGGGACAGACCCTCTACCGGGGAGCTGTTTTTT. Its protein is CARSLRDRPSTGELFF.

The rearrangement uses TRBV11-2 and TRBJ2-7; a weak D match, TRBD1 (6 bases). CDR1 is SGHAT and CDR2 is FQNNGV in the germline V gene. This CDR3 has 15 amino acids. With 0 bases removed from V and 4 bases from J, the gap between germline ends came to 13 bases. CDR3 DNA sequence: TGTGCCAGCAGCTTAGATAGGGGGAGCGGATACGAGCAGTACTTC. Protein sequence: CASSLDRGSGYEQYF.

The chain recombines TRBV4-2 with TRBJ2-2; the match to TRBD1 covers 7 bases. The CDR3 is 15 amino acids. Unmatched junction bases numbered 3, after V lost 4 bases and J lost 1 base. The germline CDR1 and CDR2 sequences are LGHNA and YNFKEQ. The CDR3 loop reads CASSPRTGNTGELFF. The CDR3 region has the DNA TGTGCCAGCAGCCCAAGGACAGGGAACACCGGGGAGCTGTTTTTT.

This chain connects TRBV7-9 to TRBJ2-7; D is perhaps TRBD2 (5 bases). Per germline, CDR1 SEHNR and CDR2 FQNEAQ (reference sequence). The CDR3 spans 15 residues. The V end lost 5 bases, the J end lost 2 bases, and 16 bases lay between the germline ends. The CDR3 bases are TGTGCCAGCAGCCTGAGGGCCACAAGCCCCTACGAGCAGTACTTC. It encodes CASSLRATSPYEQYF.

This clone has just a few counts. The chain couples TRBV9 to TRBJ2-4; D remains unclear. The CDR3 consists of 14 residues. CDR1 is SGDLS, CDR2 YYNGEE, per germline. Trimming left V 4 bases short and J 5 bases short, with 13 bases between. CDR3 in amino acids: CASSPGGSQNIQYF. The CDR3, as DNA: TGTGCCAGCAGCCCCGGTGGTAGCCAAAACATTCAGTACTTC.

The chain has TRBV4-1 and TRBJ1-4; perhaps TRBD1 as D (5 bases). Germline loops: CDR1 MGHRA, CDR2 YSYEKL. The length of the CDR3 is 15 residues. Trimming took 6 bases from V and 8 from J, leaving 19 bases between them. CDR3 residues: CASSRAGTVLEKLFF. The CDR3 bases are TGCGCCAGCAGTCGGGCCGGGACTGTCTTGGAAAAACTGTTTTTT.

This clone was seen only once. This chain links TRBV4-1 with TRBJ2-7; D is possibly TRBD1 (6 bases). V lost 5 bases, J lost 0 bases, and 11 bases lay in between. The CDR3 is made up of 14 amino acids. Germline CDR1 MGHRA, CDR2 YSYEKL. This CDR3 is CASSTQGGSYEQYF. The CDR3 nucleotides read TGCGCCAGCAGCACACAGGGCGGCTCCTACGAGCAGTACTTC.

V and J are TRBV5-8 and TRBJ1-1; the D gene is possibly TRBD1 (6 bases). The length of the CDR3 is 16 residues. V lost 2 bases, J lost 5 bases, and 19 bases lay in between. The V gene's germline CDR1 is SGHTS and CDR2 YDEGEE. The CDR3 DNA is TGTGCCAGCAGCTTCGGGACATTGTTGGGGGGGACTGAAGCTTTCTTT. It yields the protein CASSFGTLLGGTEAFF.

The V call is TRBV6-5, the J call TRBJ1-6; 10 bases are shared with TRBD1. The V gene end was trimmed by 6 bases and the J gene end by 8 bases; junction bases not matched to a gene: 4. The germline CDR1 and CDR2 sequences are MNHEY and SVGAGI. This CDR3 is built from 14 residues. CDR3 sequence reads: CASSGTGVYSPLHF. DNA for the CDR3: TGTGCCAGCAGCGGGACAGGGGTGTATTCACCCCTCCACTTT.

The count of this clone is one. As DNA, the CDR3 is TGTGCCATCAGTGAGTCGGGCAGCAGCAATCAGCCCCAGCATTTT. It translates to CAISESGSSNQPQHF. J is TRBJ1-5 and V is TRBV10-3, with D hard to call. Trimming took 0 bases from V and 1 from J, leaving 7 bases between them. The CDR3 is made up of 15 amino acids. Germline V gene data show CDR1 as ENHRY and CDR2 as SYGVKD.